The source of this T cell receptor (beta chain) is a study of OX40 agonist ivuxolimab in advanced cancers. Overall study context: Melanoma, hepatocellular carcinoma, head and neck or renal cell cancer occurred in dose-escalation patients.

The germline V gene has CDR1 SGHTA and CDR2 FQGNSA. The CDR3 has 15 residues. V lost 3 bases and J lost 4, with 15 bases in between. Overall study results and limits: Averaged across samples, CD8+ T cells carried more expanded clones than CD4+ did. At doses 0.1 to 3.0 mg/kg, CD4+ and CD8+ clones expanded.

The repertoire was sequenced with immunoSEQ multiplex PCR; TCRdb's copy has only in-frame clones and lacks some. The repertoire holds tens of thousands of clones, with 84% as singletons. Notes on this clone: No antigen is known for it.

The sample consisted of CD4+ or CD8+ T cells sorted from blood, taken in a trial of the OX40 agonist ivuxolimab. The chain joins TRBV7-2 to TRBJ1-2; D may be TRBD1 (6 bases). The sequence came from an adult with an advanced solid tumor such as melanoma, head and neck, liver or kidney cancer. The CDR3 DNA reads TGTGCCAGCAGCTTTTTTTCAGGGGCGACCTATGGCTACACCTTC. Protein product: CASSFFSGATYGYTF.